This T cell receptor (beta chain) was identified in a study of blood T cell repertoires in COVID-19. As for the study in general: The cDNA or gDNA used as material had been derived from T cells, B-cell-depleted T cells, or PBMCs.

Sequencing used immunoSEQ multiplex PCR; TCRdb keeps in-frame clones, though not all of them. Among 20,000 to 25,000 clones listed, roughly four fifths were seen once. Trimming shortened V by 0 bases and J by 4 bases, and 9 bases separated the two germline ends. Germline CDR1 and CDR2: SGHVS and FNYEAQ. The CDR3 totals 14 residues. This TCR derives from a man in his 70s with acute or convalescent COVID-19. The chain joins TRBV7-6 to TRBJ1-1; D gene ambiguous. Sequencing input: peripheral blood. The CDR3 region has the DNA TGTGCCAGCAGCTTAGCGAACACGGGCACTGAAGCTTTCTTT. Its protein is CASSLANTGTEAFF.